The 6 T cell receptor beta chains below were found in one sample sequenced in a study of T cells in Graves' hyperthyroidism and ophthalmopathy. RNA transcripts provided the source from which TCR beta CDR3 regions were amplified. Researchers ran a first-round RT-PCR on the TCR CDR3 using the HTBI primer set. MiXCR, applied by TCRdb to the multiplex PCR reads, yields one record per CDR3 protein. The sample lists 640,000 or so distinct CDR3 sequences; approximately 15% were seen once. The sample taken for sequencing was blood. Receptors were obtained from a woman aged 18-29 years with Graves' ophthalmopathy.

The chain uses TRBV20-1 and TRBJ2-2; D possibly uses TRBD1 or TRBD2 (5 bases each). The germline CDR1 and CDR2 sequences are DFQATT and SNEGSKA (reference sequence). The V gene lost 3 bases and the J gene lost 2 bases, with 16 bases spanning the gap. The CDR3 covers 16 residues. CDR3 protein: CSARVPGRTNTGELFF. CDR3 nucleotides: TGCAGTGCTAGGGTCCCGGGACGGACTAACACCGGGGAGCTGTTTTTT.

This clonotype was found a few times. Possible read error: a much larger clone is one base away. For the CDR3, the DNA is TGTGCCAGCAGTTTAACCCAGGGTGGGAATGAAAAACTGGTTTTT. It encodes CASSLTQGGNEKLVF. The chain recombines TRBV12-3 or TRBV12-4 with TRBJ1-4; the D gene is possibly TRBD1 (5 bases). The CDR3 extends over 15 amino acids.

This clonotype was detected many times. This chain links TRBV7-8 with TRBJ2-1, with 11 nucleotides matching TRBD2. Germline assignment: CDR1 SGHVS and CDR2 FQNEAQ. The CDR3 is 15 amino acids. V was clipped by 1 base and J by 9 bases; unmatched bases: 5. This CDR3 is CASSLGSGRGGEQFF. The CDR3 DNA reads TGTGCCAGCAGCTTAGGTAGCGGGAGGGGAGGTGAGCAGTTCTTC.

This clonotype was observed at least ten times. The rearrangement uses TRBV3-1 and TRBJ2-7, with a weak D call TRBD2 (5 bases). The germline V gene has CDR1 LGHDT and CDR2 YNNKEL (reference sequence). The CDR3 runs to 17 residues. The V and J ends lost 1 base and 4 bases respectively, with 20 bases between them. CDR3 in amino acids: CASSQALSYNRDYEQYF. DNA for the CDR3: TGTGCCAGCAGCCAAGCCTTATCATACAACCGGGATTACGAGCAGTACTTC.

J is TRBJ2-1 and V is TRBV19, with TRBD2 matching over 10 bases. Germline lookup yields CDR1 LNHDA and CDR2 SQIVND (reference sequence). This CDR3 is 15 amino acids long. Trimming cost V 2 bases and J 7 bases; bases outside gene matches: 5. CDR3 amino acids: CASSIPSGSFNEQFF. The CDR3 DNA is TGTGCCAGTAGTATACCTAGCGGGAGTTTTAATGAGCAGTTCTTC.

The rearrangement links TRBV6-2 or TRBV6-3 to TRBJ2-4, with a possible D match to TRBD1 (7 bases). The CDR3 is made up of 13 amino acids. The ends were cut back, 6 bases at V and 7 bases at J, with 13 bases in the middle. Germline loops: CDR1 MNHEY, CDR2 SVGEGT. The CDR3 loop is CASRAGGRNIQYF. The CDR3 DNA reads TGTGCCAGCAGGGCAGGGGGGCGGAACATTCAGTACTTC.